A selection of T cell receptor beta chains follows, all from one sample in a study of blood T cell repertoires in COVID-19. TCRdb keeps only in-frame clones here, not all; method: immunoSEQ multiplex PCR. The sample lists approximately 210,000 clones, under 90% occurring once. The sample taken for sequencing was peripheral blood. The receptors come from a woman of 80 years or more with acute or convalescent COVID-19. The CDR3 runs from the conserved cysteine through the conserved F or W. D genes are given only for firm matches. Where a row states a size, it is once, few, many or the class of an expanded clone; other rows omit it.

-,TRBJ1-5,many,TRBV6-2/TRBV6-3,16,CASSPDSLGSNQPQHF,TGTGCCAGCAGTCCGGACAGCCTGGGGAGCAATCAGCCCCAGCATTTT
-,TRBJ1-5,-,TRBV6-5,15,CASRDDRVRNQPQHF,TGTGCCAGCAGGGATGACAGAGTGAGAAATCAGCCCCAGCATTTT
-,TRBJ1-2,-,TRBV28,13,CASLAGGPHGYTF,TGTGCCAGCTTAGCGGGCGGGCCCCATGGCTACACCTTC
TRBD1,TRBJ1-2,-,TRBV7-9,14,CASSFRDRANGYTF,TGTGCCAGCAGCTTTAGGGACAGGGCTAATGGCTACACCTTC
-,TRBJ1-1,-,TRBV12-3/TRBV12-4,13,CASSSTGITEAFF,TGTGCCAGCAGTAGCACAGGGATAACTGAAGCTTTCTTT
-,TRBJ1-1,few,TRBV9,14,CASSPDRLNTEAFF,TGTGCCAGCAGCCCGGACAGATTGAACACTGAAGCTTTCTTT
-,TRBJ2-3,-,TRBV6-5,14,CASSSQASTDTQYF,TGTGCCAGCAGCTCACAGGCTAGCACAGATACGCAGTATTTT
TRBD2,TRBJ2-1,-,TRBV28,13,CASSSGGGNEQFF,TGTGCCAGCAGTTCGGGGGGGGGAAATGAGCAGTTCTTC
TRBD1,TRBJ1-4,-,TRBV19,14,CASSRDRGNEKLFF,TGTGCCAGTTCTAGGGACAGGGGGAATGAAAAACTGTTTTTT
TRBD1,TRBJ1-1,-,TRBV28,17,CASSHRQGEVRNTEAFF,TGTGCCAGCAGTCACCGACAGGGGGAAGTAAGGAACACTGAAGCTTTCTTT
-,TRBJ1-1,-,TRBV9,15,CASSVQGTMNTEAFF,TGTGCCAGCAGCGTACAGGGAACAATGAACACTGAAGCTTTCTTT
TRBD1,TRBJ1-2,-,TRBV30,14,CAWSILTGSNGYTF,TGTGCCTGGAGTATCCTGACAGGGAGTAATGGCTACACCTTC
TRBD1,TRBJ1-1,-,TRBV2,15,CASSYVQGAGTEAFF,TGTGCCAGCAGCTACGTACAGGGGGCGGGCACTGAAGCTTTCTTT
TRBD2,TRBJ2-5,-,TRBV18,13,CASSPPELASQYF,TGTGCCAGCTCACCACCGGAACTAGCGTCCCAGTACTTC
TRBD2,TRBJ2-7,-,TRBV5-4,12,CASSWTSGEQYF,TGTGCCAGCAGCTGGACTAGCGGCGAGCAGTACTTC
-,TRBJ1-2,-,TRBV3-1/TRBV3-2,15,CASSSGGGTGYGYTF,TGTGCCAGCAGCTCGGGGGGCGGGACGGGATATGGCTACACCTTC
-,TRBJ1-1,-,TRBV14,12,CASSQASGVAFF,TGTGCCAGCAGCCAAGCTAGCGGCGTGGCTTTCTTT
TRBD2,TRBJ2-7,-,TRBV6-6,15,CASRPGLAGVVEQYF,TGTGCCAGCAGGCCCGGACTAGCGGGGGTGGTCGAGCAGTACTTC
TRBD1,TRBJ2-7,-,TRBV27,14,CASSRTGGFDEQYF,TGTGCCAGCAGTCGGACAGGGGGCTTCGACGAGCAGTACTTC
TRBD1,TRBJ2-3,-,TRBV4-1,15,CASSPMGQSRDTQYF,TGCGCCAGCAGCCCGATGGGACAGTCCAGGGATACGCAGTATTTT
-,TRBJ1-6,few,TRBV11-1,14,CASSLTLGDSPLHF,TGTGCCAGCAGCTTAACCCTAGGGGATTCACCCCTCCACTTT
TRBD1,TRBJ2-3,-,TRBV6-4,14,CASSPGQGRDTQYF,TGTGCCAGCAGCCCGGGACAGGGTAGAGATACGCAGTATTTT
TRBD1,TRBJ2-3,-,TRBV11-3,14,CASTKGASTDTQYF,TGTGCCAGCACCAAGGGGGCTAGCACAGATACGCAGTATTTT
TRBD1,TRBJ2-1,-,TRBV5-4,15,CASSDKDRVYNEQFF,TGTGCCAGCAGCGATAAGGACAGGGTTTACAATGAGCAGTTCTTC
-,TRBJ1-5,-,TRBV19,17,CASSIRGSGRDNQPQHF,TGTGCCAGTAGTATCCGGGGTTCGGGGAGGGACAATCAGCCCCAGCATTTT
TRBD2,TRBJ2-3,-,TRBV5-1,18,CASSLVGTSGGAGDTQYF,TGCGCCAGCAGCTTGGTCGGGACTAGCGGGGGGGCTGGAGATACGCAGTATTTT
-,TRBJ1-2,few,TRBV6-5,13,CASSYARSYGYTF,TGTGCCAGCAGTTACGCGCGGTCCTATGGCTACACCTTC
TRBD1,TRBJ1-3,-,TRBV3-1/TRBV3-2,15,CASSTGGAEGNTIYF,TGTGCCAGCAGCACAGGGGGCGCGGAAGGAAACACCATATATTTT
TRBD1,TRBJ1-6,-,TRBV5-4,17,CASSLVARQGPNSPLHF,TGTGCCAGCAGCTTGGTGGCGAGACAGGGACCTAATTCACCCCTCCACTTT